This TCR beta chain is drawn from a study of blood T cell repertoires in COVID-19. Overall study context: Acute and convalescent COVID-19 specimens originated in the United States, Italy and Spain. From T cells, B-cell-depleted T cells, or PBMCs came the material, which was cDNA or gDNA.

In the study's own analysis: Reference gene primer amplification yielded estimated nucleated cell counts. The method was immunoSEQ multiplex PCR; TCRdb's version includes in-frame clones alone and lacks a portion of them. V and J calls and clone size follow that table, whereas D and trimming were derived from the DNA. The repertoire includes 410,000 or so clones, around 86% of them detected once, and 1.4% sits in the top ten. The CDR3 is 12 residues long. V was trimmed by 6 bases and J by 6 bases, leaving 12 bases between them. J is TRBJ2-7 and V is TRBV12-3 or TRBV12-4; D is perhaps TRBD2 (5 bases). This receptor was identified in a woman younger than 45 with active or convalescent COVID-19. Sequencing was performed on peripheral blood. For the CDR3, the DNA is TGTGCCAGCAGATCAACTAGTTCCGAGCAGTACTTC. Its protein is CASRSTSSEQYF.